This T cell receptor (beta chain) was sequenced in a study of blood T cell repertoires in COVID-19. TCRdb keeps only in-frame clones here, not all; method: immunoSEQ multiplex PCR. The sample gives about 60,000 clones, 76% of which show up once; more than 20% is in the top ten. The CDR3 extends over 16 amino acids. The trim removed 2 bases at V and 1 base at J, leaving 6 bases unmatched. Germline CDR1 and CDR2: LGHDT and YNNKEL (reference sequence). The rearrangement joins TRBV3-1 (or the pseudogene TRBV3-2) to TRBJ2-3; 7 bases align to TRBD2. This sequence was found in a man between 45 and 60 years old with active or convalescent COVID-19. Sample: peripheral blood. The CDR3 DNA follows: TGTGCCAGCAGCCAACGGGCGGGAGCGGGCACAGATACGCAGTATTTT. Translating it yields CASSQRAGAGTDTQYF.